This entry lists 23 T cell receptor beta chains sequenced from one sample in a study of type 1 regulatory T cells. TCRdb re-analysed the reads in MiXCR, keeping a single row per CDR3 protein. The repertoire holds under 85,000 distinct CDR3 sequences, nearly 50% seen once, with about 2.1% in the top ten. These receptors lack a known antigen. The source material was cultured non-Tr1 T cells, either the whole culture or a sorted T cell fraction (not recorded which). These receptors all come from a human donor in good health.

The chain carries TRBV20-1 and TRBJ2-5, with 14 bases lining up with TRBD2. The germline V gene encodes CDR1 DFQATT and CDR2 SNEGSKA (reference sequence). V was pared by 0 bases and J by 0 bases, with 9 bases of the junction left unmatched. This CDR3 has 19 residues. CDR3 nucleotide sequence: TGCAGTGCTAGAGATTGGGGGACTAGCGGGGGTCCGTACCAAGAGACCCAGTACTTC. Its protein is CSARDWGTSGGPYQETQYF.

CDR3 sequence reads: CASSLTSGYNEQFF. The CDR3 DNA reads as TGTGCCAGCAGTTTGACTAGCGGATACAATGAGCAGTTCTTC. This chain links TRBV12-3 or TRBV12-4 with TRBJ2-1, with 9 bases fitting TRBD2. The trim removed 3 bases at V and 4 bases at J, leaving 1 base unmatched. The CDR3 runs 14 residues.

As to this clonotype: A much larger clone is a single base away; this may be a read error. The V call is TRBV5-1, the J call TRBJ1-2; unclear D gene. The germline V gene encodes CDR1 SGHRS and CDR2 YFSETQ. The CDR3 is 12 residues long. DNA of the CDR3: TGCGCCAGCAGTCCTGACCAATATGGCCACACCTTC. Translating gives CASSPDQYGHTF.

The chain's CDR3 is CASSVGRQGDTQYF. The DNA for the CDR3 is TGTGCCAGCAGCGTGGGCAGACAAGGAGATACGCAGTATTTT. V and J are TRBV9 and TRBJ2-3; no firm D call. This CDR3 region has 14 residues. CDR1 and CDR2 (germline): SGDLS, YYNGEE. V gave up 2 bases and J gave up 5 bases, with 12 bases separating them.

The chain links TRBV7-2 to TRBJ2-7; perhaps TRBD1 as D (5 bases). Deletions cut 5 bases from V and 3 bases from J, with 14 bases between. The CDR3 extends over 14 amino acids. Germline assignment: CDR1 SGHTA and CDR2 FQGNSA. The CDR3 region is CASSPQTASYEQYF. The CDR3 DNA follows: TGTGCCAGCAGCCCACAGACAGCCAGCTACGAGCAGTACTTC. Supplemented by reference TRBV7-2 and TRBJ2-7, the full variable domain reads GAGVSQSPSNKVTEKGKDVELRCDPISGHTALYWYRQSLGQGLEFLIYFQGNSAPDKSGLPSDRFSAERTGGSVSTLTIQRTQQEDSAVYLCASSPQTASYEQYFGPGTRLTVT.

The chain carries TRBV7-9 and TRBJ2-3, with 9 positions matching TRBD2. With 5 bases clipped from V and 1 base from J, the junction kept 4 bases outside the gene matches. This CDR3 has 15 amino acids. Germline V lookup: CDR1 SEHNR, CDR2 FQNEAQ (reference sequence). CDR3 residues: CASSTRLAGTDTQYF. The CDR3 DNA reads as TGTGCCAGCAGCACACGACTAGCGGGCACAGATACGCAGTATTTT.

The rearrangement links TRBV5-1 to TRBJ2-5; 11 bases fit TRBD2. The CDR3 is made up of 17 amino acids. Per germline, CDR1 SGHRS and CDR2 YFSETQ. The trim removed 4 bases at V and 3 bases at J, leaving 11 bases unmatched. The chain's CDR3 is CASSLNSGGVGKETQYF. CDR3 DNA sequence: TGCGCCAGCAGCCTAAATAGCGGGGGGGTCGGCAAAGAGACCCAGTACTTC.

The sample holds a few counts of this clonotype. This rearrangement joins TRBV3-1 to TRBJ2-5, with TRBD2 as a possible D gene (6 bases). V was trimmed by 4 bases and J by 2 bases, leaving 14 bases between them. Germline V gene sequence: CDR1 LGHDT, CDR2 YNNKEL (reference sequence). The CDR3 loop spans 15 amino acids. The CDR3 DNA follows: TGTGCCAGCAGCCTCCCCCGGGACTTACAAGAGACCCAGTACTTC. Residues: CASSLPRDLQETQYF.

This clonotype showed up just once. The rearrangement joins TRBV5-1 to TRBJ1-2, with 8 bases matching TRBD1. The germline gives CDR1 SGHRS, CDR2 YFSETQ. The length of the CDR3 is 16 residues. The V segment lost 0 bases and the J segment 8 bases; nucleotides outside the gene matches: 12. The CDR3 spells CASSLDPIRGQQGYTF. CDR3 in DNA: TGCGCCAGCAGCTTGGACCCCATCAGGGGGCAACAGGGCTACACCTTC.

This chain uses TRBV12-3 or TRBV12-4 with TRBJ1-4; a weak D match, TRBD1 (5 bases). Trimming shortened V by 3 bases and J by 7 bases, and 18 bases separated the two germline ends. The CDR3 consists of 16 residues. This CDR3 is CASSLSSQGSGEKLFF. CDR3 in DNA: TGTGCCAGCAGTTTGAGTTCCCAGGGATCAGGTGAAAAACTGTTTTTT.

This clonotype was observed a handful of times. V is TRBV20-1 and J is TRBJ1-5, with D unresolved. Trimming shortened V by 3 bases and J by 0 bases, and 6 bases separated the two germline ends. Germline-derived CDR1 and CDR2 are DFQATT and SNEGSKA (reference sequence). CDR3 length: 13 amino acids. DNA of the CDR3: TGCAGTGCTAGGACGTATAGCAATCAGCCCCAGCATTTT. This sequence encodes CSARTYSNQPQHF.

This clonotype was counted at least ten times. The chain recombines TRBV6-1 with TRBJ2-1, with D possibly TRBD1 on 6 matching bases. V was clipped by 8 bases and J by 4 bases, with 12 bases between them. Germline CDR1 reads MNHNS; CDR2 reads SASEGT. CDR3 length equals 13 residues. CDR3: CASRTDQYNEQFF. CDR3 sequence (DNA): TGTGCCAGCCGGACAGATCAATACAATGAGCAGTTCTTC.

The rearrangement links TRBV15 to TRBJ2-2, with 7 bases lining up with TRBD1. The J segment lost 4 bases and the V segment lost 6 bases, leaving 8 bases of the junction unmatched. Germline V gene sequence: CDR1 LNHNV, CDR2 YYDKDF (reference sequence). There are 15 residues in the CDR3. CDR3 bases: TGTGCCACCAGTCCCAGGACAGGAATCACCGGGGAGCTGTTTTTT. Translating gives CATSPRTGITGELFF.

This clonotype was seen a few times. V usage is TRBV11-2 and J usage is TRBJ1-6, with D perhaps TRBD1 (6 bases). This CDR3 contains 14 residues. V was clipped by 5 bases and J by 7 bases, with 12 bases between them. Germline CDR1 SGHAT, CDR2 FQNNGV. The CDR3 DNA follows: TGTGCCAGCAGCCAAACAGGGTTCAATTCACCCCTCCACTTT. Translating gives CASSQTGFNSPLHF.

The chain combines TRBV7-2 with TRBJ1-2; no reliable D call. V dropped 6 bases and J dropped 1 base, with 9 bases sitting between them. Germline V gene lookup returns CDR1 SGHTA and CDR2 FQGNSA. This CDR3 comprises 13 residues. The CDR3 DNA reads TGTGCCAGCAGTTACGAGAATAACTATGGCTACACCTTC. This sequence encodes CASSYENNYGYTF. The full variable domain, with the rest looked up from reference TRBV7-2 and TRBJ1-2, is GAGVSQSPSNKVTEKGKDVELRCDPISGHTALYWYRQSLGQGLEFLIYFQGNSAPDKSGLPSDRFSAERTGGSVSTLTIQRTQQEDSAVYLCASSYENNYGYTFGSGTRLTVV.

The chain couples TRBV30 to TRBJ2-3; tentative D call: TRBD1 (5 bases). The germline V and J ends were trimmed by 0 bases and 5 bases, with 9 bases remaining between them. The CDR3 consists of 13 residues. Germline loops: CDR1 GTSNPN, CDR2 SVGIG (reference sequence). The CDR3 loop reads CAWSVRGGDTQYF. CDR3 coding DNA: TGTGCCTGGAGTGTAAGGGGTGGAGATACGCAGTATTTT.

This chain joins TRBV4-1 and TRBJ2-4, with D tentatively TRBD1 (5 bases). CDR3 size: 15 residues. Looked up from germline, CDR1 is MGHRA and CDR2 is YSYEKL. V was pared by 1 base and J by 9 bases, with 16 bases between. The CDR3 sequence is CASSQVGALAGIQYF. CDR3 DNA: TGCGCCAGCAGCCAAGTAGGGGCGCTGGCAGGCATTCAGTACTTC.

This chain joins TRBV5-1 and TRBJ2-5, with a possible D match to TRBD2 (5 bases). Germline V CDR1 and CDR2: SGHRS, YFSETQ. CDR3 size: 14 residues. Trimming cost V 5 bases and J 1 base, with 12 bases left between them. The CDR3 nucleotides read TGCGCCAGCAGTTACCCGGGGAGCCAAGAGACCCAGTACTTC. Translated: CASSYPGSQETQYF.

The chain is built from TRBV6-2 or TRBV6-3 and TRBJ2-1; TRBD2 matches 9 bases. CDR1 and CDR2 (germline): MNHEY, SVGEGT. This CDR3 contains 15 residues. With 8 bases clipped from V and 9 bases from J, the junction kept 14 bases outside the gene matches. CDR3 in DNA: TGTGCCAGCTCTGATAGGCGGGGGGGCTTTGTTGAGCAGTTCTTC. This translates into CASSDRRGGFVEQFF.

V and J are TRBV20-1 and TRBJ1-1; tentative D call: TRBD1 (6 bases). The CDR3 runs 13 residues. V was clipped by 0 bases and J by 7 bases, with 12 bases between them. CDR1 is DFQATT and CDR2 is SNEGSKA in the germline V gene (reference sequence). This chain's CDR3 is CSARDAGALEAFF. The DNA for the CDR3 is TGCAGTGCTAGAGATGCAGGGGCGCTTGAAGCTTTCTTT.

As DNA, the CDR3 is TGTGCCAGCAGCTTTGACGGCGCGTGGGTCACCTTC. This codes for CASSFDGAWVTF. V is TRBV11-2 and J is TRBJ1-2; no firm D call. The CDR3 loop spans 12 amino acids. In germline, CDR1 is SGHAT, CDR2 FQNNGV. V was trimmed by 3 bases and J by 13 bases, leaving 15 bases between them.

The genes are TRBV6-2 or TRBV6-3 and TRBJ2-3; a possible D gene is TRBD1 (7 bases). Looked up from germline, CDR1 is MNHEY and CDR2 is SVGEGT. V lost 2 bases and J lost 6, with 15 bases in between. The CDR3 covers 15 residues. The CDR3 coding sequence is TGTGCCAGCAGTTACCAGGGGGGCGGGTCGGATACGCAGTATTTT. Translated, it gives CASSYQGGGSDTQYF.

The chain recombines TRBV20-1 with TRBJ2-5; TRBD2 agrees at 8 bases. This CDR3 is built from 13 residues. CDR1 and CDR2 from the germline V gene are DFQATT and SNEGSKA (reference sequence). V trimming: 3 bases; J trimming: 5 bases; junction bases outside the gene matches: 5. CDR3 amino acids: CSASGGAWETQYF. CDR3 in DNA: TGCAGTGCTAGCGGGGGGGCATGGGAGACCCAGTACTTC.